The following is a T cell receptor (beta chain) sequence with its context. What it binds is not known. This entry comes from a study of pediatric ulcerative colitis. Findings and caveats of the study: Substantially fewer templates came from a couple of patients' blood samples.

The method was immunoSEQ multiplex PCR; TCRdb's version includes in-frame clones alone and lacks a portion of them. The sample has 30,000 or so clones, roughly 86% seen once. Germline values: CDR1 SGHTA, CDR2 FQGNSA. The CDR3 spans 14 residues. The ends were cut back, 4 bases at V and 2 bases at J, with 10 bases in the middle. This receptor was identified in a boy aged 5-17 years with severe ulcerative colitis. The J gene is TRBJ2-3, the V gene TRBV7-2; tentatively, D is TRBD1 (6 bases). Material: blood. CDR3 protein: CASSWSGATDTQYF. The CDR3, as DNA: TGTGCCAGCAGCTGGTCAGGGGCCACAGATACGCAGTATTTT. The whole variable domain, filled in from reference TRBV7-2 and TRBJ2-3, reads GAGVSQSPSNKVTEKGKDVELRCDPISGHTALYWYRQSLGQGLEFLIYFQGNSAPDKSGLPSDRFSAERTGGSVSTLTIQRTQQEDSAVYLCASSWSGATDTQYFGPGTRLTVL.